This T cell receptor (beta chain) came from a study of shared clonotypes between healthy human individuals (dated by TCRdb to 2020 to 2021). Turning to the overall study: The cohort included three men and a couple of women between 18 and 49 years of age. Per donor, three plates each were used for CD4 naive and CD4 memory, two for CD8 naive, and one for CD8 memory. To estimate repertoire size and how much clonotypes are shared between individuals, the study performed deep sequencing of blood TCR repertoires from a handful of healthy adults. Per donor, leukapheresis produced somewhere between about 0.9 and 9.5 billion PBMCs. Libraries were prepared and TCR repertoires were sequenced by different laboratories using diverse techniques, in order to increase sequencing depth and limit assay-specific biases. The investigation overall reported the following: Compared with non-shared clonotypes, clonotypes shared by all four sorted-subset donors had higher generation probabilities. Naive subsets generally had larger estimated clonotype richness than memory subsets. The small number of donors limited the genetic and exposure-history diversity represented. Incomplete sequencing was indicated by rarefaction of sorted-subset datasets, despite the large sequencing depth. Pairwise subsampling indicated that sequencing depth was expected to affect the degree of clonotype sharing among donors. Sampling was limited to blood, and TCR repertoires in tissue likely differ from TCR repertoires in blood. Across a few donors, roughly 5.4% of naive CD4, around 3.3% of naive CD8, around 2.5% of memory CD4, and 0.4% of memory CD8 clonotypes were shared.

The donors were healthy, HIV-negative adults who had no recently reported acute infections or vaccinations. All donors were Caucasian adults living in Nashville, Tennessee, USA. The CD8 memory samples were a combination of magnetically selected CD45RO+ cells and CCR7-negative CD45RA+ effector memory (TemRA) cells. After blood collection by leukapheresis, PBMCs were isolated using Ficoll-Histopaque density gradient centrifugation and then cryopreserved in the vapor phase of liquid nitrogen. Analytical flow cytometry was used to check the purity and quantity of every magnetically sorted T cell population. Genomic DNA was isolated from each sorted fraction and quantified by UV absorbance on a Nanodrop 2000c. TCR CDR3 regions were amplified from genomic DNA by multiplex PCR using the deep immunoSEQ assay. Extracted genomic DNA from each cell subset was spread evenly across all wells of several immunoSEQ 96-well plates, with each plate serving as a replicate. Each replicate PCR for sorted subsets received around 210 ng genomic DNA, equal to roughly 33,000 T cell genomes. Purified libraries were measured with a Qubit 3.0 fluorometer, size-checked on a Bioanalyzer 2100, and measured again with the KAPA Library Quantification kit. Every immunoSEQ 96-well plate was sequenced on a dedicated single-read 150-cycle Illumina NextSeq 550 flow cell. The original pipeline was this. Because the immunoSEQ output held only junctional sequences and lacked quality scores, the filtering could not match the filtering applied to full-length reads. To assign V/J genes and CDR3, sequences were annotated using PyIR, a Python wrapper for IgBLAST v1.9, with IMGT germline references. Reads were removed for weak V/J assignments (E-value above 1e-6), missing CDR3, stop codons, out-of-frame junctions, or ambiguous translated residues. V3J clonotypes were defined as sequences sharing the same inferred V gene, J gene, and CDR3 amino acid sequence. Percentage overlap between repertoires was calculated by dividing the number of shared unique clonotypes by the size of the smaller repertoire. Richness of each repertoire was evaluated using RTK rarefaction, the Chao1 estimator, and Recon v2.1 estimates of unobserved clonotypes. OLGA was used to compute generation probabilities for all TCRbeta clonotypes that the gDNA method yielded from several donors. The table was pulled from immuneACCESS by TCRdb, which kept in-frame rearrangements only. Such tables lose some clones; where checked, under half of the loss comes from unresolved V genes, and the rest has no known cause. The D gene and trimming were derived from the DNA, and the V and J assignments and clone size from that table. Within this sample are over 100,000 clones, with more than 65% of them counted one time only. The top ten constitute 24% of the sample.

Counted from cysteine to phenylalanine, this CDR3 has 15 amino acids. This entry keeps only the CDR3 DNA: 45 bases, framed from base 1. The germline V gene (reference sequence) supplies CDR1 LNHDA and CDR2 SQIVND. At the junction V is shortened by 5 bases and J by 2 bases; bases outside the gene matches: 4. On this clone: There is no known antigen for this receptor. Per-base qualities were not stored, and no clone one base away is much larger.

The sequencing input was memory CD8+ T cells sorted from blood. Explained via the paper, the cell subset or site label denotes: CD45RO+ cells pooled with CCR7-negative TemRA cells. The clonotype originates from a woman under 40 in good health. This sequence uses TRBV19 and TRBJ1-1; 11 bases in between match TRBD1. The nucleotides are TGTGCCAGTAGTTTCGGACAGGGGGCCAACACTGAAGCTTTCTTT. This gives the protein CASSFGQGANTEAFF.